Following are 5 T cell receptor beta chains from one sample sequenced in a study of OX40 agonist ivuxolimab in advanced cancers. This table comes from immunoSEQ multiplex PCR, and its TCRdb copy is limited to in-frame clones, with some not included. The data show 90,000 to 100,000 clones, 80% to 90% seen once. Sequencing used CD4+ or CD8+ T cells sorted from blood, obtained in a trial of the OX40 agonist ivuxolimab. These receptors all come from an adult with an advanced solid tumor such as melanoma, head and neck, liver or kidney cancer.

This chain joins TRBV5-6 and TRBJ2-2; TRBD1 matches at 9 bases. The J segment lost 5 bases and the V segment lost 4 bases, leaving 9 bases of the junction unmatched. The CDR3 is 16 residues long. The germline gives CDR1 SGHDT, CDR2 YYEEEE. Written as DNA, the CDR3 is TGTGCCAGCAGCGTCTGGACAGGGGCCGGGACCGGGGAGCTGTTTTTT. It specifies CASSVWTGAGTGELFF.

The sample holds one count of this clone. The chain has TRBV19 and TRBJ2-1; 9 nucleotides match TRBD1. This CDR3 is built from 15 residues. After removal of 7 bases from V and 3 bases from J, the junction contained 7 bases not matched to a gene. The germline gives CDR1 LNHDA, CDR2 SQIVND (reference sequence). As DNA, the CDR3 is TGTGCCAGTATCGGGACAGGGATGGTCTACAATGAGCAGTTCTTC. Protein: CASIGTGMVYNEQFF.

V usage is TRBV13 and J usage is TRBJ1-1, with D possibly TRBD1 on 6 matching bases. The V gene's germline CDR1 is PRHDT and CDR2 FYEKMQ (reference sequence). This CDR3 comprises 12 residues. V was clipped by 6 bases and J by 6 bases, with 11 bases between them. The CDR3 region has the DNA TGTGCCAGCAGGGCCGGGGGCCCTGAAGCTTTCTTT. Its protein is CASRAGGPEAFF.

The genes are TRBV19 and TRBJ2-1; D is uncertain. The V and J ends lost 2 bases and 7 bases respectively, with 6 bases between them. CDR3 length: 12 residues. Germline values: CDR1 LNHDA, CDR2 SQIVND (reference sequence). CDR3 DNA: TGTGCCAGTAGTATACTCGAAAATGAGCAGTTCTTC. Its translation: CASSILENEQFF.

This clone was recorded once. In DNA, the CDR3 is TGTGCCAGCGCATGGACAGGGTCCTCCTACAATGAGCAGTTCTTC. It encodes CASAWTGSSYNEQFF. V is TRBV28 and J is TRBJ2-1; TRBD1 agrees at 8 bases. V was pared by 8 bases and J by 0 bases, with 6 bases of the junction left unmatched. This CDR3 spans 15 amino acids. The germline V gene encodes CDR1 MDHEN and CDR2 SYDVKM.